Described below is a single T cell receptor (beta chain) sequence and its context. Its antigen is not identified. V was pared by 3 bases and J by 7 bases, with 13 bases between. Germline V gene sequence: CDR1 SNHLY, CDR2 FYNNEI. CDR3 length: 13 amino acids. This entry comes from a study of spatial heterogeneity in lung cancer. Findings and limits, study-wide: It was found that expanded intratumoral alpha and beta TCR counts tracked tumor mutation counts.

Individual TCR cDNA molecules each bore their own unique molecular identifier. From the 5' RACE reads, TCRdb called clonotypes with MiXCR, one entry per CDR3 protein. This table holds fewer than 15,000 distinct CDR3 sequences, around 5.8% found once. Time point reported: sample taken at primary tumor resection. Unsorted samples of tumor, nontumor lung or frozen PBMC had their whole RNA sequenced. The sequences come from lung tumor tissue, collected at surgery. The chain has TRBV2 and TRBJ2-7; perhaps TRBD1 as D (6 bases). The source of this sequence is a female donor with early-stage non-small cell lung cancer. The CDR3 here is CASSEQGLGEQYF. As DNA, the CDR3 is TGTGCCAGCAGTGAGCAGGGGCTGGGAGAGCAGTACTTC. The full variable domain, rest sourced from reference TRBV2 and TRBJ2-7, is EPEVTQTPSHQVTQMGQEVILRCVPISNHLYFYWYRQILGQKVEFLVSFYNNEISEKSEIFDDQFSVERPDGSNFTLKIRSTKLEDSAMYFCASSEQGLGEQYFGPGTRLTVT.